This T cell receptor (beta chain) was captured in a study of OX40 agonist ivuxolimab in advanced cancers. Background on the study: Melanoma, hepatocellular carcinoma, head and neck or renal cell cancer occurred in dose-escalation patients.

Comments on this clone: As yet, its antigen is unknown.

Study-level points and caveats: Partial responders dosed at 0.1-3.0 mg/kg displayed clonal expansion ranking among the lowest.

Trimming took 5 bases from V and 5 from J; bases not matched to a gene: 8. This CDR3 comprises 14 residues. CDR1 is LNHDA, CDR2 SQIVND, per germline (reference sequence). Blood sampling took place at baseline, cycle 4 day 1, and cycle 7 day 1. Libraries were prepared by immunoSEQ multiplex PCR; TCRdb keeps only in-frame clonotypes and omits some of them. The sample carries fewer than 90,000 clones, roughly 85% recorded once. The starting material was CD4+ or CD8+ T cells sorted from blood, obtained in a trial of the OX40 agonist ivuxolimab. This receptor was obtained from an adult with an advanced solid tumor such as melanoma, head and neck, liver or kidney cancer. The genes are TRBV19 and TRBJ1-1, with 7 bases lining up with TRBD1. The CDR3: CASSWSGTATEAFF. The CDR3 nucleotides are TGTGCCAGTAGTTGGTCCGGGACAGCAACTGAAGCTTTCTTT.